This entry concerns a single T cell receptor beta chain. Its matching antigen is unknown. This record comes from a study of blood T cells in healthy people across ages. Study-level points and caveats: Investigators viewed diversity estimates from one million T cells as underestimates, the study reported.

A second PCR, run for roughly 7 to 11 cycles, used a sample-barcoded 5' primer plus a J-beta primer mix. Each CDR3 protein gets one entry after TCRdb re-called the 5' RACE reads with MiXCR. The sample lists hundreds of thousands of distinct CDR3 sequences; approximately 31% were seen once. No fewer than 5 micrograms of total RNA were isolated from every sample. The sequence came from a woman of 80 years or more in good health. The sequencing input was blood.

The CDR3 loop is CASSVSGGGSTEAFF. The CDR3 DNA is TGCGCCAGCAGCGTTTCAGGGGGCGGGAGCACTGAAGCTTTCTTT. This chain connects TRBV5-1 to TRBJ1-1; 8 nucleotides agree with TRBD1. The V gene end was trimmed by 4 bases and the J gene end by 4 bases; junction bases not matched to a gene: 9. Germline CDR1 SGHRS, CDR2 YFSETQ. This CDR3 comprises 15 residues.